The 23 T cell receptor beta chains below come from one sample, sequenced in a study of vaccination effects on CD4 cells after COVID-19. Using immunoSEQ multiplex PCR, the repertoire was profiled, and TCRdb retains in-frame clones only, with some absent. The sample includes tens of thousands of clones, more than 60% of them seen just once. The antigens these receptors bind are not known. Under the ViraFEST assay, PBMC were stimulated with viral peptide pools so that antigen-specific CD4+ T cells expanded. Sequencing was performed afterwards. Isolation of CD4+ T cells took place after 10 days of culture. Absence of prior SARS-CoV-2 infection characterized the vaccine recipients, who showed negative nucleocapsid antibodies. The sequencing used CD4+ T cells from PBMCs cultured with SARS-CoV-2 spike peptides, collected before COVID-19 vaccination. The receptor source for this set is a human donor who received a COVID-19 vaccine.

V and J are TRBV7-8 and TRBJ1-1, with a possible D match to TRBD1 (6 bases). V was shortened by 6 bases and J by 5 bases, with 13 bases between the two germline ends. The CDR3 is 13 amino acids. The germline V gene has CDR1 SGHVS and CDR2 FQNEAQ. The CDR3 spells CASRSTGRTEAFF. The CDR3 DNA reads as TGTGCCAGCAGATCAACAGGGAGGACTGAAGCTTTCTTT.

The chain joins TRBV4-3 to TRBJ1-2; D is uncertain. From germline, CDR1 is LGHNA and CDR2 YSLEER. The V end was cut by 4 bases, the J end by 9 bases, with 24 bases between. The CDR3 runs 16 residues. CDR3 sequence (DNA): TGCGCCAGCAGCCTCATTGCCGGTCCAATTAGGGATAGCTACACCTTC. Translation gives CASSLIAGPIRDSYTF.

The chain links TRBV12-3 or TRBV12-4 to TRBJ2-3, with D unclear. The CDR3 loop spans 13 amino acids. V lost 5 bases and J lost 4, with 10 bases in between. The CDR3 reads CASSIDGPDTQYF. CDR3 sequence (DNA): TGTGCCAGCAGTATAGACGGTCCAGATACGCAGTATTTT.

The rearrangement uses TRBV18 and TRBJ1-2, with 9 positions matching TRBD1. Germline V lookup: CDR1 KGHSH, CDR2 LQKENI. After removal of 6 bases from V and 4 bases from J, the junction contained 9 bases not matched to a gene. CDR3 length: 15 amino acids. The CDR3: CASSQAGTGTYGYTF. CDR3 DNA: TGTGCCAGCTCGCAGGCCGGGACAGGGACCTATGGCTACACCTTC.

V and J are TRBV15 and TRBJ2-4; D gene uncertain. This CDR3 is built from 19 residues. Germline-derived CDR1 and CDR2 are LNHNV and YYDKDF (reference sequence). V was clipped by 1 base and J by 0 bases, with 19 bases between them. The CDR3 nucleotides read TGTGCCACCAGCAGAGTATGGAAAGTAACGGAGCTAGCCAAAAACATTCAGTACTTC. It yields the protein CATSRVWKVTELAKNIQYF.

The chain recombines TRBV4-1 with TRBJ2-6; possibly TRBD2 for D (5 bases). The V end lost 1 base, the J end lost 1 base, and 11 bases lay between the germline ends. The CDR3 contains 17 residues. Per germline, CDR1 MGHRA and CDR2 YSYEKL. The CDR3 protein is CASSQVGRGSGANVLTF. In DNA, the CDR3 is TGCGCCAGCAGCCAAGTAGGTCGCGGGTCTGGGGCCAACGTCCTGACTTTC.

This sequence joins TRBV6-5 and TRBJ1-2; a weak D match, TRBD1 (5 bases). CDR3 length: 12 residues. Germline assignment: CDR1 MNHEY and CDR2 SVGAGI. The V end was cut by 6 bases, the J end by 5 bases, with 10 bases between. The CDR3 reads CASSGGPYGYTF. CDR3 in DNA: TGTGCCAGCAGCGGGGGACCATATGGCTACACCTTC.

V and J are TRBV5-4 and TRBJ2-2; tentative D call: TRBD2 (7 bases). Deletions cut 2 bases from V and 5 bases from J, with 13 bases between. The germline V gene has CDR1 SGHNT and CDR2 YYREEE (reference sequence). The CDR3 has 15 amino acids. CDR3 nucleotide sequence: TGTGCCAGCAGCTTTACGGGGGGCCCTACCGGGGAGCTGTTTTTT. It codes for CASSFTGGPTGELFF.

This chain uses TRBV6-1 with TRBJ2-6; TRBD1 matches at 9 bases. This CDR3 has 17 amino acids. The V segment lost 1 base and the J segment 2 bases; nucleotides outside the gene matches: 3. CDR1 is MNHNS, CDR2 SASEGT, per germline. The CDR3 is CASSEGTGETGANVLTF. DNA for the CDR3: TGTGCCAGCAGTGAAGGGACAGGGGAGACTGGGGCCAACGTCCTGACTTTC.

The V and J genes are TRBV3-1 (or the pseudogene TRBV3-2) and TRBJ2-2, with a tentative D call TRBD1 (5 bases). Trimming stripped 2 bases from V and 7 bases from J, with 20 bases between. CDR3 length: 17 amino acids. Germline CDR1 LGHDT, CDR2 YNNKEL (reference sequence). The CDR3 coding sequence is TGTGCCAGCAGCCAAAACGATCTGGGCAGGGTGGGCGGGGAGCTGTTTTTT. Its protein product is CASSQNDLGRVGGELFF.

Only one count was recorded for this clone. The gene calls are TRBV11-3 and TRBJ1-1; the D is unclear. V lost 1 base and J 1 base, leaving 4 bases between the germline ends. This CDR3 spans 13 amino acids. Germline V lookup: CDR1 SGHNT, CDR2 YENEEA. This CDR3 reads CASSLGQNTEAFF. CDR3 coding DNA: TGTGCCAGCAGCTTAGGGCAGAACACTGAAGCTTTCTTT.

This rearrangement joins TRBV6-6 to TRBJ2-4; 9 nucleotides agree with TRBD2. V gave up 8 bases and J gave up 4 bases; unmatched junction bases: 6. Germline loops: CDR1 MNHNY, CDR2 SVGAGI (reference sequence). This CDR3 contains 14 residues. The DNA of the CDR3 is TGTGCCAGCCTCCCGACTAGCGGAAAAAACATTCAGTACTTC. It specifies CASLPTSGKNIQYF.

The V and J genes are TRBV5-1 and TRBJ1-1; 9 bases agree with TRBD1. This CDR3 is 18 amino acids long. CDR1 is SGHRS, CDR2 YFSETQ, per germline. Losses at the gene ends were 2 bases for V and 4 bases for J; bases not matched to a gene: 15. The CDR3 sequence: CASSLQPASGTGSTEAFF. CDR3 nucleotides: TGCGCCAGCAGCTTACAACCGGCGTCCGGGACAGGGTCCACTGAAGCTTTCTTT. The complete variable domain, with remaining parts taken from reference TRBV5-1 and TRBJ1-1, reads KAGVTQTPRYLIKTRGQQVTLSCSPISGHRSVSWYQQTPGQGLQFLFEYFSETQRNKGNFPGRFSGRQFSNSRSEMNVSTLELGDSALYLCASSLQPASGTGSTEAFFGQGTRLTVV.

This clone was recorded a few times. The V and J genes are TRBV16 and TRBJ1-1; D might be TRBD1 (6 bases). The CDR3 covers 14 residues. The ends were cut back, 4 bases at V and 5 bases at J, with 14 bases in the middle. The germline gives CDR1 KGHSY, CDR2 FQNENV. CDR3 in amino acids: CASSPRGGGTEAFF. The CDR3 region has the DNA TGTGCCAGCAGCCCAAGAGGGGGAGGAACTGAAGCTTTCTTT.

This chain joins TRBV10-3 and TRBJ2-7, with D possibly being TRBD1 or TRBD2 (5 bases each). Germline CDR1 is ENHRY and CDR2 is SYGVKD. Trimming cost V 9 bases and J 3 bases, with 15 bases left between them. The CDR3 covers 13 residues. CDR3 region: CAMQDGTDYEQYF. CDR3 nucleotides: TGTGCCATGCAGGATGGGACCGACTACGAGCAGTACTTC.

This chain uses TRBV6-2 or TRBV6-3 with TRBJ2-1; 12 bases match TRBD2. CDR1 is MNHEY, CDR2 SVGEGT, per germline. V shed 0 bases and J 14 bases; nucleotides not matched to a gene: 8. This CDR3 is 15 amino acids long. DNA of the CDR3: TGTGCCAGCAGTTACTCTTCCGCTAGCGGGGGGGCCAAGTTCTTC. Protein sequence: CASSYSSASGGAKFF.

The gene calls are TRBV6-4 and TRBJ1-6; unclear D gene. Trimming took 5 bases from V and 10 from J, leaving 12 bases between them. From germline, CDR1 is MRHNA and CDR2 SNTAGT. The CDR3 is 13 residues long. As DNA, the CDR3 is TGTGCCAGCAGTTCGGACGGGCGATCACCCCTCCACTTT. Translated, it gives CASSSDGRSPLHF.

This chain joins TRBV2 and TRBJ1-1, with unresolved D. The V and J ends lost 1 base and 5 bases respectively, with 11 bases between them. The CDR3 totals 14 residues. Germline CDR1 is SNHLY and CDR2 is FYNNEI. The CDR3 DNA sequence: TGTGCCAGCAGTGAAGGTCAGTCGAGTACTGAAGCTTTCTTT. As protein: CASSEGQSSTEAFF.

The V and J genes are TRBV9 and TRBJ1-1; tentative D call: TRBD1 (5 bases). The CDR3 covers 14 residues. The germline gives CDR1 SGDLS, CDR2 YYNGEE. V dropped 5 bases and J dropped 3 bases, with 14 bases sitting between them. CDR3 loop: CASSPRGGDTEAFF. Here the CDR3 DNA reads TGTGCCAGCAGTCCCCGCGGGGGGGACACTGAAGCTTTCTTT.

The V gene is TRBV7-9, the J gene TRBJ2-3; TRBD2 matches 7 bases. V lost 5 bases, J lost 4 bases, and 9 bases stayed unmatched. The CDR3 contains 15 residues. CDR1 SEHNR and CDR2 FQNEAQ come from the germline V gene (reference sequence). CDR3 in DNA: TGTGCCAGCAGCCGCCCTGGGGGGGAGTCAGATACGCAGTATTTT. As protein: CASSRPGGESDTQYF. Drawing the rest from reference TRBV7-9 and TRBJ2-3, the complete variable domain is DTGVSQNPRHKITKRGQNVTFRCDPISEHNRLYWYRQTLGQGPEFLTYFQNEAQLEKSRLLSDRFSAERPKGSFSTLEIQRTEQGDSAMYLCASSRPGGESDTQYFGPGTRLTVL.

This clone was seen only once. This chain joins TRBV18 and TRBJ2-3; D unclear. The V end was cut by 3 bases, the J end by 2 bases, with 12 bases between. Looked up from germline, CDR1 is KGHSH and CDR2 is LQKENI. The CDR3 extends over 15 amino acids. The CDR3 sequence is CASSPRSMDTDTQYF. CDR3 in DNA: TGTGCCAGCTCACCGCGGTCCATGGACACAGATACGCAGTATTTT.

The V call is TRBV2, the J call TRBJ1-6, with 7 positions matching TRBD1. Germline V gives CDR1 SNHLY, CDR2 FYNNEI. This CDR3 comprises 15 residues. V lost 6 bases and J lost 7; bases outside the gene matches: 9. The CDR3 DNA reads TGTGCCAGCAGCAGGGACAGCCCAAAGAATTCACCCCTCCACTTT. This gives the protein CASSRDSPKNSPLHF.

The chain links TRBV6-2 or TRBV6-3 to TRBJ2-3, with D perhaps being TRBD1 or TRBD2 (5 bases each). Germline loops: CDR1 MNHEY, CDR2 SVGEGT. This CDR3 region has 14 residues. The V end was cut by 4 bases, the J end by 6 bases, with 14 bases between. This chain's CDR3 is CASSLPSRADTQYF. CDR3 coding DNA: TGTGCCAGCAGTTTGCCTAGCAGGGCGGATACGCAGTATTTT.